Described below is a single T cell receptor beta chain sequence and its context. Assay used: immunoSEQ multiplex PCR; TCRdb lists only in-frame clones, some missing. The sample has 100,000 or so clones; 82% are singletons. This sample stems from a study of T cell responses to AZD1222 COVID-19 vaccine. Germline CDR1 reads LNHDA; CDR2 reads SQIVND (reference sequence). The CDR3 sequence is 13 residues long. Trimming stripped 3 bases from V and 5 bases from J, with 10 bases between. The sequenced sample was peripheral blood, obtained on day 0 of AZD1222 vaccination. J is TRBJ1-2 and V is TRBV19; unclear D gene. The source is an adult in good health. The CDR3 DNA reads TGTGCCAGTAGTATCGTGACGGAGTATGGCTACACCTTC. Translation gives CASSIVTEYGYTF. Drawing the rest from reference TRBV19 and TRBJ1-2, the complete variable domain is DGGITQSPKYLFRKEGQNVTLSCEQNLNHDAMYWYRQDPGQGLRLIYYSQIVNDFQKGDIAEGYSVSREKKESFPLTVTSAQKNPTAFYLCASSIVTEYGYTFGSGTRLTVV.